A selection of T cell receptor beta chains follows, all from one sample in a study of T cell responses to AZD1222 COVID-19 vaccine. Using immunoSEQ multiplex PCR, the repertoire was profiled, and TCRdb retains in-frame clones only, with some absent. The sample yields about 120,000 clones, over 75% seen once. Specimen: peripheral blood, collected on day 0 of AZD1222 vaccination. These receptors were obtained from an adult in good health. CDR3s include the opening cysteine and the closing phenylalanine or tryptophan. The D gene is left open where the match is weak. Size is stated for part of the rows, as once, few or many counts, or as a class when the clone is expanded.

CASTPSRGTNEKLFF,TGTGCCAGTACCCCATCGAGGGGGACTAATGAAAAACTGTTTTTT,TRBJ1-4,-,TRBV19,-
CASSYGHPGAGNTIYF,TGTGCCAGCAGCTACGGACATCCTGGGGCGGGAAACACCATATATTTT,TRBJ1-3,once,TRBV3-1/TRBV3-2,-
CASSLTETYEQYF,TGTGCCAGCAGCTTGACGGAGACCTACGAGCAGTACTTC,TRBJ2-7,-,TRBV5-4,-
CSVASGSNQAFF,TGCAGCGTTGCGTCGGGGAGTAACCAAGCTTTCTTT,TRBJ1-1,-,TRBV29-1,-
CASSLALATGEQFF,TGTGCCAGCAGTCTCGCACTAGCTACGGGTGAGCAGTTCTTC,TRBJ2-1,-,TRBV5-6,-
CASSLGLRGTHF,TGTGCCAGCAGCTTAGGCCTTAGAGGGACACACTTC,TRBJ2-7,-,TRBV13,-
CASSIRSGGELFF,TGTGCCAGCAGCATCCGCTCCGGCGGGGAGCTGTTTTTT,TRBJ2-2,-,TRBV9,-
CASSFVGPGVQSNQPQHF,TGTGCCAGCAGCTTCGTGGGCCCAGGAGTGCAAAGCAATCAGCCCCAGCATTTT,TRBJ1-5,once,TRBV7-9,-
CASSYGGLWGYTF,TGTGCCAGCAGTTACGGCGGGCTATGGGGCTACACCTTC,TRBJ1-2,-,TRBV6-2/TRBV6-3,-
CASSSLEWGRIYEQYF,TGTGCCAGCAGCTCCCTGGAATGGGGGAGAATCTACGAGCAGTACTTC,TRBJ2-7,once,TRBV7-8,-
CASSEARYTGELFF,TGTGCCAGCAGTGAAGCCCGTTACACCGGGGAGCTGTTTTTT,TRBJ2-2,once,TRBV6-1,-
CSAPGGAGGYTF,TGCAGCGCCCCGGGGGGGGCTGGTGGCTACACCTTC,TRBJ1-2,-,TRBV29-1,-
CASSSGQGNQPQHF,TGCGCCAGCAGCTCCGGACAGGGTAATCAGCCCCAGCATTTT,TRBJ1-5,-,TRBV5-1,TRBD1
CAWSWRRNYGYTF,TGTGCCTGGAGTTGGCGGCGTAACTATGGCTACACCTTC,TRBJ1-2,-,TRBV30,-
CASSLGHREITEAFF,TGTGCCAGCAGCTTGGGACACCGGGAGATCACTGAAGCTTTCTTT,TRBJ1-1,-,TRBV7-9,-
CASSGTGGFLDTQYF,TGTGCCAGCAGCGGGACAGGGGGCTTCTTGGATACGCAGTATTTT,TRBJ2-3,-,TRBV11-2,TRBD1
CASSRADTNTEAFF,TGCGCCAGCAGCCGGGCAGATACAAACACTGAAGCTTTCTTT,TRBJ1-1,-,TRBV4-1,-
CASSLTGGLYEQYF,TGTGCCAGCAGTTTAACCGGCGGGCTCTACGAGCAGTACTTC,TRBJ2-7,-,TRBV27,-
CAGSGNFGDTQYF,TGTGCCGGTTCGGGGAACTTCGGAGATACGCAGTATTTT,TRBJ2-3,once,TRBV2,-
CASSLAPGFNYEQYF,TGCGCCAGCAGCTTGGCCCCCGGATTTAACTACGAGCAGTACTTC,TRBJ2-7,-,TRBV5-1,-
CSVGDPSGSSYEQYF,TGCAGCGTAGGGGACCCTAGCGGCAGCTCCTACGAGCAGTACTTC,TRBJ2-7,-,TRBV29-1,TRBD2
CASSYSRAGASYEQYF,TGTGCCAGCAGTTACTCGAGGGCGGGGGCCTCCTACGAGCAGTACTTC,TRBJ2-7,-,TRBV6-2/TRBV6-3,-
CASRGMGYTF,TGTGCCAGCAGGGGGATGGGCTACACCTTC,TRBJ1-2,-,TRBV2,-
CASSGQGARGNYGYTF,TGTGCCAGCTCCGGACAGGGGGCACGGGGTAACTATGGCTACACCTTC,TRBJ1-2,-,TRBV18,TRBD1
CASTVAGGLGTGELFF,TGTGCCAGCACCGTAGCGGGGGGGCTTGGGACCGGGGAGCTGTTTTTT,TRBJ2-2,-,TRBV28,TRBD2
CAWSGTSGSFGETQYF,TGTGCCTGGAGTGGGACTAGCGGGAGTTTTGGAGAGACCCAGTACTTC,TRBJ2-5,few,TRBV30,TRBD2
CASSLAAGANTGELFF,TGTGCCAGCAGCTTAGCTGCAGGGGCGAACACCGGGGAGCTGTTTTTT,TRBJ2-2,-,TRBV7-6,-
CASSILQGSRPNYGYTF,TGTGCCAGTAGTATTCTCCAGGGGAGTCGGCCCAACTATGGCTACACCTTC,TRBJ1-2,-,TRBV19,-
CSAGGAGGSQPQHF,TGCAGTGCTGGTGGGGCAGGTGGAAGTCAGCCCCAGCATTTT,TRBJ1-5,-,TRBV20-1,-
CASSPGGPNNEQFF,TGTGCCAGCAGCCCAGGGGGACCAAACAATGAGCAGTTCTTC,TRBJ2-1,-,TRBV3-1/TRBV3-2,TRBD1
CASSFPGPRIGAFF,TGTGCCAGCAGTTTCCCGGGACCAAGAATAGGAGCTTTCTTT,TRBJ1-1,-,TRBV28,-
CASSLEGMNTEAFF,TGTGCCAGCAGCTTAGAAGGCATGAACACTGAAGCTTTCTTT,TRBJ1-1,few,TRBV7-2,-
CASSPVGQISYEQYF,TGTGCCAGCAGCCCCGTAGGTCAAATCTCCTACGAGCAGTACTTC,TRBJ2-7,-,TRBV5-5,-
CASSVTSGTAGDEQYF,TGTGCCAGCAGCGTGACCTCAGGGACAGCGGGAGACGAGCAGTACTTC,TRBJ2-7,few,TRBV9,-
CASSVQGSHSPLHF,TGTGCCAGCAGTGTACAGGGATCCCATTCACCCCTCCACTTT,TRBJ1-6,-,TRBV2,-
CASSHGGRWTDTQYF,TGTGCCAGCAGCCATGGGGGTAGGTGGACAGATACGCAGTATTTT,TRBJ2-3,-,TRBV7-9,-
CASSGSGGPQETQYF,TGTGCCAGCAGCGGTAGCGGGGGACCTCAAGAGACCCAGTACTTC,TRBJ2-5,-,TRBV9,TRBD2
CASSGRVANQPQHF,TGTGCCAGTAGTGGCAGGGTTGCAAATCAGCCCCAGCATTTT,TRBJ1-5,-,TRBV19,-
CSASKRGAGSYEQYF,TGCAGTGCTAGTAAGCGGGGGGCCGGGTCCTACGAGCAGTACTTC,TRBJ2-7,-,TRBV20-1,TRBD2
CASSLTTGLGQETQYF,TGTGCCAGCAGTTTGACTACAGGGCTGGGACAAGAGACCCAGTACTTC,TRBJ2-5,-,TRBV28,-
CASSVGLSGEQYF,TGTGCCAGCAGCGTAGGTCTTTCGGGGGAGCAGTACTTC,TRBJ2-7,-,TRBV9,-
CASSPRVGRTDTQYF,TGTGCCAGCAGTCCCAGGGTAGGAAGAACAGATACGCAGTATTTT,TRBJ2-3,-,TRBV28,-
CASSHQGAYEQYF,TGTGCCAGCAGTCACCAGGGGGCTTACGAGCAGTACTTC,TRBJ2-7,-,TRBV13,TRBD1
CASSQDPEETQYF,TGCGCCAGCAGCCAAGATCCGGAAGAGACCCAGTACTTC,TRBJ2-5,-,TRBV4-3,-
CASSLVPSGRGYEQYF,TGCGCCAGCAGCTTGGTGCCTAGCGGGAGGGGGTACGAGCAGTACTTC,TRBJ2-7,-,TRBV5-1,TRBD2
CASSSQSSGNTIYF,TGTGCCAGCAGCTCCCAGAGCTCTGGAAACACCATATATTTT,TRBJ1-3,-,TRBV7-2,-
CASSTWDRPNSPLHF,TGTGCCAGTAGTACCTGGGACAGGCCTAATTCACCCCTCCACTTT,TRBJ1-6,-,TRBV19,TRBD1
CASSLLEGANEKLFF,TGTGCCAGCAGCCTTTTGGAGGGGGCTAATGAAAAACTGTTTTTT,TRBJ1-4,-,TRBV9,-
CSVEDLTRVGGYEQYF,TGCAGCGTTGAAGACCTAACTAGGGTGGGCGGGTACGAGCAGTACTTC,TRBJ2-7,-,TRBV29-1,-
CASSPVGQGNEKLFF,TGTGCCAGCAGCCCCGTGGGACAGGGAAATGAAAAACTGTTTTTT,TRBJ1-4,-,TRBV7-6,TRBD1
CASSVQGKDEQFF,TGTGCCAGCAGCGTACAGGGAAAGGATGAGCAGTTCTTC,TRBJ2-1,-,TRBV9,-
CASSSDGFWGYTF,TGTGCCAGCAGTTCCGATGGGTTCTGGGGCTACACCTTC,TRBJ1-2,-,TRBV27,-
CASSGYEQYF,TGTGCCAGCAGTGGCTACGAGCAGTACTTC,TRBJ2-7,once,TRBV7-7,-
CASSHGTASGRGNTIYF,TGTGCCAGCAGCCATGGGACAGCTTCAGGGCGTGGAAACACCATATATTTT,TRBJ1-3,-,TRBV13,TRBD1
CASSRGQGAYEQYF,TGTGCCAGCAGCCGTGGACAGGGGGCATACGAGCAGTACTTC,TRBJ2-7,few,TRBV7-9,TRBD1